The TCR beta chain under discussion was sequenced for a study of read filtering for tumor transcriptome and immune sequencing. Study at large: R-ISS stage counts were eight or nine for I, about 16 for II, 7 for III. RNA-seq yielded only 85 to 1273 TCR reads, IR-seq about 4 to 10.27 million.

This library used about 360 ng RNA and molecular barcoded adaptors spanning alpha/delta and beta/gamma chains. TCRdb redid the calling of the reads with MiXCR, one entry per CDR3 protein. The sample shows approximately 90,000 distinct CDR3 sequences, 20% to 25% of them seen only once. This clonotype was seen ten or more times. The CDR3 sequence is 11 residues long. The V end lost 7 bases, the J end lost 6 bases, and 11 bases lay between the germline ends. Germline lookup yields CDR1 SQVTM and CDR2 ANQGSEA. The rearrangement joins TRBV29-1 to TRBJ2-3, with no clear D. Sample: a population of CD138-negative cells sorted from bone marrow. This sequence was found in a donor aged 40 or older with multiple myeloma. The CDR3 reads CSGGSRDTQYF. The CDR3 DNA is TGCAGCGGTGGTTCTAGGGATACGCAGTATTTT.